The source of this T cell receptor (beta chain) is a study of blood T cells in healthy people across ages. With a J-beta primer mix and a sample-barcoded 5' primer, a second PCR ran about 7 to 12 cycles. Each of the cDNA molecules was tagged by a template-switch adaptor with 12 random nucleotides. Each CDR3 protein is one row after TCRdb ran MiXCR on the 5' RACE reads. The data hold about 1.1 million distinct CDR3 sequences, with approximately 38% observed a single time. The TCR sequence derives from a man younger than 35 in good health. Sequencing was carried out using blood.

This chain's CDR3 is CASSRPMEGGEAFF. In nucleotides, the CDR3 is TGTGCCAGCAGCCGCCCGATGGAAGGCGGTGAAGCTTTCTTT. The J gene is TRBJ1-1, the V gene TRBV4-2; unclear D gene. The CDR3 runs 14 residues. The germline V gene has CDR1 LGHNA and CDR2 YNFKEQ. V shed 4 bases and J shed 7 bases, with 16 bases lying between them.